This T cell receptor (beta chain) was identified during a study of blood T cell repertoires in COVID-19 (dated by TCRdb to 2020 to 2022). Study-level background: Samples from collaborators originated in the United States, Italy and Spain and spanned both the acute and convalescent phases of COVID-19. The material from the prospective study consisted of cDNA or gDNA derived from T cells, B-cell-depleted T cells, or PBMCs. Subjects who had been exposed to COVID-19, were actively infected with it, or had recovered from it provided the deeply sampled blood TCRbeta repertoires that made up the dataset. The repertoires were released in a freely available public database intended as a resource for research on the immune response to SARS-CoV-2. Samples were obtained from the ongoing ImmuneRACE study (first 160 participants) and from 1,000 to 1,500 subjects provided by 6 global collaborators. Nearly every sample came with metadata listing a de-identified subject ID, COVID-19 status, age in years and sex. Where available, HLA class I and class II types were obtained from metadata supplied by the sample provider rather than from assay-based typing. Overall study outcomes, separate from this receptor: How much clinical and demographic metadata was included differed by source and by participant, and the metadata was provided uncurated.

The immunoSEQ Assay, a bias-controlled multiplex PCR, was used to amplify TCRbeta CDR3 regions from genomic DNA. On the study's bioinformatics: The number of nucleated cells in each sample was estimated from the amplification of reference gene primers within the assay. To quantify the absolute abundance of each unique TCRbeta CDR3 rearrangement, sequence reads were collapsed and filtered. For each sample, productive Simpson clonality was calculated by taking the square root of Simpson's diversity index across productive rearrangements. The source is immuneACCESS, and TCRdb retained only in-frame sequences with V and J called. Part of the clones is not carried over; for the studies checked, unresolved V genes explain less than half of this, and the remainder is unexplained. The V and J calls and clone size were taken over from that table, and D and trimming were inferred from the DNA. The sample includes more than 200,000 clones, with around 86% observed a single time. The ten largest clonotypes hold around 8% of the sample.

Concerning this clone itself: Its antigen is not yet known. No much larger clone exists at a distance of one base, and base qualities are not known.

One collaborating source in Seattle enrolled patients while the patients were actively infected and followed the patients over time throughout the course of disease. The collaborating institutions used their own protocols to collect whole blood in K2EDTA tubes. For TCRbeta analysis, collaborator samples were shipped as frozen whole blood, as isolated PBMCs, or as DNA extracted from either sample type. Germline trimming: 4 bases from V, 4 bases from J; junction bases outside gene matches: 7. The germline V gene encodes CDR1 SGHDT and CDR2 YYEEEE. Spanning cysteine to phenylalanine, the CDR3 consists of 14 amino acids. Here the CDR3 DNA is all that survives: 42 bases in frame from base 1.

The chain couples TRBV5-6 to TRBJ1-2, and 7 junctional nucleotides match TRBD1. The sequence derives from a woman over 75 with COVID-19, enrolled during active disease. Sequenced material: peripheral blood. The nucleotide sequence reads as follows: TGTGCCAGCAGCGCCACAGGGGCGACCTATGGCTACACCTTC. It codes for CASSATGATYGYTF. Extended through the reference TRBV5-6 and TRBJ1-2 proteins, this CDR3 yields the full variable domain: DAGVTQSPTHLIKTRGQQVTLRCSPKSGHDTVSWYQQALGQGPQFIFQYYEEEERQRGNFPDRFSGHQFPNYSSELNVNALLLGDSALYLCASSATGATYGYTFGSGTRLTVV.